This T cell receptor beta chain was sequenced during a study of blood T cell repertoires in COVID-19. Study-wide context: Sites across the United States, Italy and Spain contributed samples from acute and convalescent COVID-19. The cDNA or gDNA used as material had been derived from T cells, B-cell-depleted T cells, or PBMCs.

The table lists this clone with a few counts. Recovered Cohort 3 donors showed two negative PCRs, clearance, or symptom resolution. The length of the CDR3 is 15 residues. CDR1 and CDR2 (germline): MGHRA, YSYEKL. V shed 0 bases, J shed 4 bases, and the junction held 2 bases outside the gene matches. Original processing notes: Estimation of nucleated cell counts relied on the amplification of reference gene primers. Assay: immunoSEQ multiplex PCR; the TCRdb copy retains only in-frame clones and omits some. V, J and clone size are those of that table, while D and trimming were read from the DNA. In the table there are 250,000 or so clones, about 86% of which are singletons.

This TCR came from a man aged 50-60 years who had recovered from COVID-19. Source material: PBMCs or T cells enriched from blood (not recorded which). The chain recombines TRBV4-1 with TRBJ2-7, with 11 bases identical to TRBD1. The CDR3 reads CASSQDRDRGYEQYF. The CDR3, as DNA: TGCGCCAGCAGCCAAGATCGGGACAGGGGGTACGAGCAGTACTTC.